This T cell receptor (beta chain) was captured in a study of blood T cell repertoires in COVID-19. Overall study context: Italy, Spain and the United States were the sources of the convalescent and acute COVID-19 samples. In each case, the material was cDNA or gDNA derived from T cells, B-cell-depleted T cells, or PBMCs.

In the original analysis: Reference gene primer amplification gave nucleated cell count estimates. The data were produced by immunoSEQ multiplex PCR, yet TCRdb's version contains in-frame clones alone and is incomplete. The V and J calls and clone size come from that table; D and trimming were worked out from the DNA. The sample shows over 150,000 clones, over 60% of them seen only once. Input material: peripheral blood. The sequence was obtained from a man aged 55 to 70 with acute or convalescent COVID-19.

This CDR3 reads CASSLGGGTGANVLTF. DNA for the CDR3: TGTGCCAGCAGCTTAGGTGGGGGCACCGGGGCCAACGTCCTGACTTTC. The chain links TRBV7-2 to TRBJ2-6; a possible D gene is TRBD1 (6 bases). V was trimmed by 1 base and J by 4 bases, leaving 11 bases between them. Germline V gives CDR1 SGHTA, CDR2 FQGNSA. The CDR3 extends over 16 amino acids.